This is a list of T cell receptor beta chains from one sample in a study of human T cells and chemical hapten exposure. Each CDR3 protein is one row after TCRdb ran MiXCR on the RACE reads. The data show over 75,000 distinct CDR3 sequences, with roughly 10% seen just once and roughly 1% held by the top ten. The sample consisted of whole blood, taken in connection with sensitization to the hapten diphenylcyclopropenone (DPC). These receptors were collected from a woman in her thirties with alopecia areata. Some clones in this sample may be carry-over from other donors' samples. CDR3s include the opening cysteine and the closing phenylalanine or tryptophan. D genes are given only for firm matches. Clone size appears in some rows only: once, few, many, or a class for an expanded clone.

v_gene: TRBV28; abundance: .; d_gene: .; j_gene: TRBJ1-3; CDR3nt: TGTGCCAGCAGCCAACCAGGGAGAAACACCATATATTTT; CDR3aa: CASSQPGRNTIYF
v_gene: TRBV27; abundance: .; d_gene: .; j_gene: TRBJ1-1; CDR3nt: TGTGCCAGCAGACGACCTGGATTTCAGAACACTGAAGCTTTCTTT; CDR3aa: CASRRPGFQNTEAFF
v_gene: TRBV18; abundance: many; d_gene: .; j_gene: TRBJ2-2; CDR3nt: TGTGCCAGCTCGCCTGGGACGACAAACACCGGGGAGCTGTTTTTT; CDR3aa: CASSPGTTNTGELFF
v_gene: TRBV12-3/TRBV12-4; abundance: many; d_gene: .; j_gene: TRBJ1-1; CDR3nt: TGTGCCAGCAGTTTGGGGTACACTGAAGCTTTCTTT; CDR3aa: CASSLGYTEAFF
v_gene: TRBV28; abundance: .; d_gene: .; j_gene: TRBJ1-1; CDR3nt: TGTGCCAGCAGTTCAGGACGGATTCGTCGTTTGAACACTGAAGCTTTCTTT; CDR3aa: CASSSGRIRRLNTEAFF
v_gene: TRBV7-6; abundance: many; d_gene: TRBD2; j_gene: TRBJ2-1; CDR3nt: TGTGCCAGCAGCCTCCAGCGGGGAGGCGGGCATGAGCAGTTCTTC; CDR3aa: CASSLQRGGGHEQFF
v_gene: TRBV6-5; abundance: many; d_gene: .; j_gene: TRBJ2-3; CDR3nt: TGTGCCAGCAGCCCCAGGGGTTATACGCAGTATTTT; CDR3aa: CASSPRGYTQYF
v_gene: TRBV28; abundance: few; d_gene: .; j_gene: TRBJ1-2; CDR3nt: TGTGCCAGCAGGGGAGGGAATGGCTACACCTTC; CDR3aa: CASRGGNGYTF
v_gene: TRBV6-5; abundance: .; d_gene: .; j_gene: TRBJ1-1; CDR3nt: TGTGCCAGCTGTTACTCGTTTTGGCTGAACACTGAAGCTTTCTTT; CDR3aa: CASCYSFWLNTEAFF
v_gene: TRBV6-6; abundance: many; d_gene: .; j_gene: TRBJ2-5; CDR3nt: TGTGCCAGCAGTTACACGACAGTACAAGAGACCCAGTACTTC; CDR3aa: CASSYTTVQETQYF
v_gene: TRBV28; abundance: .; d_gene: .; j_gene: TRBJ2-3; CDR3nt: TGTGCCAGCACTCCCTATGGGGACCCATTTGCAGATACGCAGTATTTT; CDR3aa: CASTPYGDPFADTQYF
v_gene: TRBV30; abundance: .; d_gene: .; j_gene: TRBJ2-1; CDR3nt: TGTGCCTGGAACTCGGGCCACCCACTTGGATATGAGCAGTTCTTC; CDR3aa: CAWNSGHPLGYEQFF
v_gene: TRBV5-1; abundance: many; d_gene: .; j_gene: TRBJ2-5; CDR3nt: TGCGCCAGCAGCTTGGCCGGCCCTCGGGAGACCCAGTACTTC; CDR3aa: CASSLAGPRETQYF
v_gene: TRBV20-1; abundance: .; d_gene: TRBD2; j_gene: TRBJ2-5; CDR3nt: TGCAGTGCTGGGACTAGCGGGAGTTTAGAGACCCAGTACTTC; CDR3aa: CSAGTSGSLETQYF
v_gene: TRBV21-1; abundance: many; d_gene: .; j_gene: TRBJ1-6; CDR3nt: TGTGCCAGCAGCAAAGCCCCGGGACAGGGTTGGAATTCACCCCTCCACTTT; CDR3aa: CASSKAPGQGWNSPLHF
v_gene: TRBV10-3; abundance: .; d_gene: .; j_gene: TRBJ1-1; CDR3nt: TGTGCCATCGGCCGAGTTTGGACTGAAGCTTTCTTT; CDR3aa: CAIGRVWTEAFF
v_gene: TRBV7-9; abundance: .; d_gene: .; j_gene: TRBJ2-1; CDR3nt: TGTGCCAGCAGCTTAGGGGGGCCCGGGCCAGGCGAGCAGTTCTTC; CDR3aa: CASSLGGPGPGEQFF
v_gene: TRBV29-1; abundance: few; d_gene: .; j_gene: TRBJ2-3; CDR3nt: TGCAGCGTTGAGGGGCTAGCAGCTACAGATACGCAGTATTTT; CDR3aa: CSVEGLAATDTQYF
v_gene: TRBV7-9; abundance: many; d_gene: TRBD1; j_gene: TRBJ2-1; CDR3nt: TGTGCCAGCAGCGGACAGGGGCCCTACAATGAGCAGTTCTTC; CDR3aa: CASSGQGPYNEQFF
v_gene: TRBV2; abundance: .; d_gene: .; j_gene: TRBJ1-1; CDR3nt: TGTGCCAGCAGTGAAAGGGCTCTGGCTGAAGCTTTCTTT; CDR3aa: CASSERALAEAFF
v_gene: TRBV20-1; abundance: few; d_gene: TRBD1; j_gene: TRBJ1-2; CDR3nt: TGCAGTGCTCCGCCTATCGACAGGGGCCATGGCTACACCTTC; CDR3aa: CSAPPIDRGHGYTF
v_gene: TRBV4-2; abundance: many; d_gene: TRBD2; j_gene: TRBJ2-4; CDR3nt: TGTGCCAGCGGGACTATGGACATCAAAAACATTCAGTACTTC; CDR3aa: CASGTMDIKNIQYF
v_gene: TRBV3-1; abundance: .; d_gene: TRBD2; j_gene: TRBJ2-3; CDR3nt: TGTGCCAGCAGCCAAGATAGCGGGGTGAAAGCAGATACGCAGTATTTT; CDR3aa: CASSQDSGVKADTQYF
v_gene: TRBV20-1; abundance: few; d_gene: .; j_gene: TRBJ2-7; CDR3nt: TGCAGTGCTAGTAGTCCATCGTATGCATCCTACGAGCAGTACTTC; CDR3aa: CSASSPSYASYEQYF
v_gene: TRBV20-1; abundance: .; d_gene: TRBD2; j_gene: TRBJ2-5; CDR3nt: TGCAGTGCTAGAAGGGCTAGCGGCGCGGGGGAGACCCAGTACTTC; CDR3aa: CSARRASGAGETQYF
v_gene: TRBV10-1; abundance: .; d_gene: .; j_gene: TRBJ2-2; CDR3nt: TGCGCCAGCAGTGTCGGGAACACCGGGGAGCTGTTTTTT; CDR3aa: CASSVGNTGELFF
v_gene: TRBV29-1; abundance: many; d_gene: .; j_gene: TRBJ2-1; CDR3nt: TGCAGCGTTAGTGTTGACAATGAGCAGTTCTTC; CDR3aa: CSVSVDNEQFF
v_gene: TRBV29-1; abundance: .; d_gene: .; j_gene: TRBJ2-1; CDR3nt: TGCAGCGTTGAAGAAGGCGGCGTGGGGCTAAATGAGCAGTTCTTC; CDR3aa: CSVEEGGVGLNEQFF
v_gene: TRBV20-1; abundance: many; d_gene: .; j_gene: TRBJ2-7; CDR3nt: TGCAGTGCTAGATTGCGGGGTTCCTACGAGCAGTACTTC; CDR3aa: CSARLRGSYEQYF
v_gene: TRBV6-2/TRBV6-3; abundance: few; d_gene: .; j_gene: TRBJ2-7; CDR3nt: TGTGCCAGCAGTTCCTGGGCAAGAGAGCAGTACTTC; CDR3aa: CASSSWAREQYF
v_gene: TRBV28; abundance: few; d_gene: TRBD1; j_gene: TRBJ1-2; CDR3nt: TGTGCCAGCAAGACAGGGGGCGGCTACACCTTC; CDR3aa: CASKTGGGYTF
v_gene: TRBV28; abundance: .; d_gene: .; j_gene: TRBJ1-2; CDR3nt: TGTGCCAGCGTGGGGGGAAACTATGGCTACACCTTC; CDR3aa: CASVGGNYGYTF
v_gene: TRBV7-3; abundance: few; d_gene: TRBD1; j_gene: TRBJ2-2; CDR3nt: TGTGCCAGCAGCTTAAACGTACGGGACAGGGCCTCCGGGGAGCTGTTTTTT; CDR3aa: CASSLNVRDRASGELFF
v_gene: TRBV30; abundance: .; d_gene: TRBD2; j_gene: TRBJ2-1; CDR3nt: TGTGCCTGGACTAGCGGGGGGGCGTACAATGAGCAGTTCTTC; CDR3aa: CAWTSGGAYNEQFF
v_gene: TRBV7-6; abundance: many; d_gene: .; j_gene: TRBJ2-5; CDR3nt: TGTGCCAGCAGCTTGAATCAGGGTTCGAGGGAGACCCAGTACTTC; CDR3aa: CASSLNQGSRETQYF
v_gene: TRBV6-1; abundance: few; d_gene: .; j_gene: TRBJ1-5; CDR3nt: TGTGCCACCTGGGGGAGGGGAATCGGCAATCAGCCCCAGCATTTT; CDR3aa: CATWGRGIGNQPQHF
v_gene: TRBV5-1; abundance: .; d_gene: .; j_gene: TRBJ2-5; CDR3nt: TGCGCCAGCAGCTCCCCGGGACTTCTGTCCGGGACCCAGTACTTC; CDR3aa: CASSSPGLLSGTQYF
v_gene: TRBV6-1; abundance: many; d_gene: .; j_gene: TRBJ1-4; CDR3nt: TGTGCCAGCAGTGAAAGTAAGGACATTAATGAAAAACTGTTTTTT; CDR3aa: CASSESKDINEKLFF
v_gene: TRBV7-2; abundance: many; d_gene: .; j_gene: TRBJ1-2; CDR3nt: TGTGCCAGCAGCTTTGGGGACGGATTCTATGGCTACACCTTC; CDR3aa: CASSFGDGFYGYTF
v_gene: TRBV12-3/TRBV12-4; abundance: many; d_gene: .; j_gene: TRBJ2-3; CDR3nt: TGTGCCAGCAGTCCCGGGACGCAAATTTCAGATACGCAGTATTTT; CDR3aa: CASSPGTQISDTQYF
v_gene: TRBV5-4; abundance: .; d_gene: .; j_gene: TRBJ1-2; CDR3nt: TGTGCCAGCAGCTTGGCCCAGGGGTTCAACTATGGCTACACCTTC; CDR3aa: CASSLAQGFNYGYTF
v_gene: TRBV10-3; abundance: few; d_gene: TRBD2; j_gene: TRBJ2-3; CDR3nt: TGTGCCATCAGTGAGTCGGCTAGCGGGAGCCATACGCAGTATTTT; CDR3aa: CAISESASGSHTQYF
v_gene: TRBV2; abundance: many; d_gene: TRBD1; j_gene: TRBJ1-1; CDR3nt: TGTGCCAGCAGCCCTGGACAGGGGAACACTGAAGCTTTCTTT; CDR3aa: CASSPGQGNTEAFF
v_gene: TRBV29-1; abundance: .; d_gene: .; j_gene: TRBJ2-6; CDR3nt: TGCAGCGTTGCCAACTCTGGGGCCAACGTCCTGACTTTC; CDR3aa: CSVANSGANVLTF
v_gene: TRBV3-1; abundance: many; d_gene: .; j_gene: TRBJ1-4; CDR3nt: TGTGCCAGCAGCCAAGAGCATACAACTAATGAAAAACTGTTTTTT; CDR3aa: CASSQEHTTNEKLFF
v_gene: TRBV14; abundance: .; d_gene: .; j_gene: TRBJ2-1; CDR3nt: TGTGCCAGCAGCCGGGGCCGTTTGGATGAGCAGTTCTTC; CDR3aa: CASSRGRLDEQFF
v_gene: TRBV4-3; abundance: .; d_gene: TRBD2; j_gene: TRBJ2-5; CDR3nt: TGCGCCAGCAGCCAAGAGATGGGAGGGCCGGAAGAGACCCAGTACTTC; CDR3aa: CASSQEMGGPEETQYF
v_gene: TRBV4-3; abundance: many; d_gene: .; j_gene: TRBJ2-2; CDR3nt: TGCGCCAGCCGCCGGTGGGGGGCGAGCAACACCGGGGAGCTGTTTTTT; CDR3aa: CASRRWGASNTGELFF
v_gene: TRBV5-5; abundance: .; d_gene: .; j_gene: TRBJ2-7; CDR3nt: TGTGCCAGCAGCCTTCGGACCCCGGCCGAGCAGTACTTC; CDR3aa: CASSLRTPAEQYF
v_gene: TRBV28; abundance: many; d_gene: .; j_gene: TRBJ2-5; CDR3nt: TGTGCCAGCGGCGTCATAGGGGAGACCCAGTACTTC; CDR3aa: CASGVIGETQYF
v_gene: TRBV24-1; abundance: many; d_gene: .; j_gene: TRBJ2-3; CDR3nt: TGTGCCACCAGTGATGAATGGCCGAATCGGGATACGCAGTATTTT; CDR3aa: CATSDEWPNRDTQYF